This T cell receptor beta chain was sequenced for a study of cytomegalovirus exposure and HLA in healthy donors. Vbeta (60) and Jbeta (13) primers were used in the PCR. Profiled with immunoSEQ multiplex PCR; TCRdb holds only in-frame clones, not every one. The table lists approximately 69,000 clones, around four fifths of them singletons. On this clone itself: Antigen unknown.

General study points: Later analysis identified about 18,000 TCR beta sequences associated with HLA alleles, using a false discovery rate threshold of 0.05. Most TCR beta V segments were productive about 90% or about 30% of the time in an earlier analysis. Exclusion applied to some V segments, including TRBV6-2 and TRBV6-3, as they were indistinguishable.

CDR3 size: 13 residues. The V gene's germline CDR1 is MDHEN and CDR2 SYDVKM. The V end was cut by 4 bases, the J end by 3 bases, with 9 bases between. Input material: PBMCs. The clonotype comes from a woman under 40 in good health and CMV-seropositive. This sequence joins TRBV28 and TRBJ1-2, with D hard to call. CDR3 nucleotides: TGTGCCAGCAGTTCCCCCCCTCACTATGGCTACACCTTC. It specifies CASSSPPHYGYTF.